This entry lists 25 T cell receptor beta chains sequenced from one sample in a study of CD8 T cells in ankylosing spondylitis. Study findings and constraints: In ankylosing spondylitis blood, a motif of eight highly homologous TCR beta variants appeared characteristic.

TCRdb independently ran MiXCR on the 5' RACE reads; one entry per CDR3 protein. There are around 140,000 distinct CDR3 sequences in the sample; 15% to 20% occur only once, and around a third lies in the top ten. Their target antigens are unknown. The specimen sequenced was blood, either unsorted or a sorted T cell fraction (not recorded which). The receptor source for this set is a male donor with ankylosing spondylitis.

This clonotype was seen at least ten times. This sequence joins TRBV11-2 and TRBJ2-7, with no clear D. CDR3 length equals 15 residues. Trimming stripped 0 bases from V and 5 bases from J, with 14 bases between. Germline values: CDR1 SGHAT, CDR2 FQNNGV. CDR3: CASSLDDPFPHEQYF. The CDR3 nucleotides read TGTGCCAGCAGCTTAGACGACCCATTCCCACACGAGCAGTACTTC. The full variable domain, completed using reference TRBV11-2 and TRBJ2-7, is EAGVAQSPRYKIIEKRQSVAFWCNPISGHATLYWYQQILGQGPKLLIQFQNNGVVDDSQLPKDRFSAERLKGVDSTLKIQPAKLEDSAVYLCASSLDDPFPHEQYFGPGTRLTVT.

The rearrangement links TRBV20-1 to TRBJ2-1, with D tentatively TRBD2 (6 bases). V lost 6 bases and J 4 bases, leaving 22 bases between the germline ends. The CDR3 runs to 16 residues. Germline CDR1 and CDR2: DFQATT and SNEGSKA (reference sequence). CDR3 DNA sequence: TGCAGTGCCCCGTTCGGACGCCGGGACTTTTACAATGAGCAGTTCTTC. This gives the protein CSAPFGRRDFYNEQFF.

The CDR3 is CASSSDLDRSYEQYF. CDR3 sequence (DNA): TGTGCCAGCAGCTCCGATCTGGACCGCTCCTACGAGCAGTACTTC. The V gene is TRBV13, the J gene TRBJ2-7; D not certain. Germline-derived CDR1 and CDR2 are PRHDT and FYEKMQ (reference sequence). CDR3 length equals 15 residues. The V and J ends lost 4 bases and 0 bases respectively, with 13 bases between them.

This clonotype was observed at least ten times. The V call is TRBV9, the J call TRBJ2-1; D may be TRBD2 (6 bases). CDR1 SGDLS and CDR2 YYNGEE come from the germline V gene. CDR3 length: 12 residues. Trimming cost V 0 bases and J 10 bases, with 8 bases left between them. The CDR3 nucleotides are TGTGCCAGCAGCGTAGAAGGACTAGAGCAGTTCTTC. As protein: CASSVEGLEQFF.

This clonotype has a handful of counts. The chain carries TRBV27 and TRBJ2-2; D is unresolved. From germline, CDR1 is MNHEY and CDR2 SMNVEV (reference sequence). The CDR3 is 14 residues long. V shed 5 bases and J shed 0 bases, with 7 bases lying between them. CDR3 sequence: CASSPPSNTGELFF. As DNA, the CDR3 is TGTGCCAGCAGTCCCCCCTCGAACACCGGGGAGCTGTTTTTT.

This clonotype has only a few counts. The V and J genes are TRBV6-1 and TRBJ1-5, with 9 bases that match TRBD1. The CDR3 is 15 residues long. With V trimmed by 6 bases and J by 6 bases, 9 bases remained unmatched. Per germline, CDR1 MNHNS and CDR2 SASEGT. As DNA, the CDR3 is TGTGCCAGCAGACCGGGACAGGGAGGGGGTCAGCCCCAGCATTTT. This encodes CASRPGQGGGQPQHF.

This clonotype was counted at least ten times. The chain's CDR3 is CASSQENEGYEQFF. The CDR3, as DNA: TGTGCCAGCAGCCAAGAGAATGAGGGTTATGAGCAGTTCTTC. This chain connects TRBV3-1 to TRBJ2-1, with a tentative D call TRBD2 (5 bases). This CDR3 region has 14 residues. From germline, CDR1 is LGHDT and CDR2 YNNKEL (reference sequence). Trimming stripped 0 bases from V and 8 bases from J, with 11 bases between.

Notes on this clonotype: This clone may be a read error of a much larger clone one base away. The chain recombines TRBV27 with TRBJ2-5, with D tentatively TRBD1 or TRBD2 (5 bases each). The V and J ends lost 0 bases and 7 bases respectively, with 6 bases between them. The CDR3 consists of 12 residues. Germline-derived CDR1 and CDR2 are MNHEY and SMNVEV (reference sequence). Here the CDR3 reads CASSLSGGTQYF. DNA of the CDR3: TGTGCCAGCAGTTTATCTGGGGGGACCCAGTACTTC.

In nucleotides, the CDR3 is TGTGCCTGCTGCCCCCCGGGACAGGGATTTTGGAGCAATCAGCCCCAGCATTTT. Protein sequence: CACCPPGQGFWSNQPQHF. The rearrangement uses TRBV12-3 or TRBV12-4 and TRBJ1-5; 9 bases agree with TRBD1. This CDR3 has 18 amino acids. Trimming cost V 11 bases and J 1 base; bases outside gene matches: 18.

The CDR3 region has the DNA TGTGCCAGCAGCTTATGGAGCGGTGCCCAGGTCTTTGAGCAGTTCTTC. Protein product: CASSLWSGAQVFEQFF. This chain links TRBV11-2 with TRBJ2-1; perhaps TRBD2 as D (5 bases). The germline V and J ends were trimmed by 2 bases and 9 bases, with 20 bases remaining between them. The CDR3 covers 16 residues. Germline CDR1 is SGHAT and CDR2 is FQNNGV.

The J gene is TRBJ2-1, the V gene TRBV4-2, with a tentative D call TRBD2 (6 bases). Looked up from germline, CDR1 is LGHNA and CDR2 is YNFKEQ. With 1 base removed from V and 8 bases from J, the gap between germline ends came to 18 bases. CDR3 length equals 16 residues. The CDR3 here is CASSQVTRPSADEQFF. DNA of the CDR3: TGTGCCAGCAGCCAAGTGACTAGACCTTCCGCGGATGAGCAGTTCTTC.

This clonotype was seen many times. The chain uses TRBV30 and TRBJ2-7, with no clear D. CDR1 and CDR2 from the germline V gene are GTSNPN and SVGIG (reference sequence). The CDR3 runs 13 residues. Trimming removed 4 bases from V and 3 bases from J, with 13 bases in between. CDR3 nucleotide sequence: TGTGCCTGGAACCAAGGTGTAGACTACGAGCAGTACTTC. As protein: CAWNQGVDYEQYF.

The rearrangement links TRBV29-1 to TRBJ2-7; D is perhaps TRBD1 or TRBD2 (5 bases each). The V end lost 4 bases, the J end lost 1 base, and 11 bases lay between the germline ends. Looked up from germline, CDR1 is SQVTM and CDR2 is ANQGSEA. CDR3 length equals 13 residues. The CDR3: CSVGQGASYEQYF. CDR3 coding DNA: TGCAGCGTTGGGCAGGGAGCATCCTACGAGCAGTACTTC.

Only a few counts were recorded for this clonotype. The chain combines TRBV12-3 or TRBV12-4 with TRBJ2-3; D call uncertain. The CDR3 length is 13 residues. V was pared by 5 bases and J by 4 bases, with 10 bases between. CDR3 nucleotide sequence: TGTGCCAGCAGTGCGATGGGCGCAGATACGCAGTATTTT. It codes for CASSAMGADTQYF.

The chain employs TRBV29-1 and TRBJ2-1; possible D gene TRBD2, 7 bases. V was shortened by 7 bases and J by 0 bases, with 22 bases between the two germline ends. CDR3 size: 17 residues. Per germline, CDR1 SQVTM and CDR2 ANQGSEA. The CDR3 protein is CSGGRAGLPLSYNEQFF. For the CDR3, the DNA is TGCAGCGGGGGGCGAGCGGGGCTGCCCCTCTCCTACAATGAGCAGTTCTTC.

Here the CDR3 reads CASGTSVYNEQFF. CDR3 in DNA: TGTGCCAGCGGGACTAGCGTCTACAATGAGCAGTTCTTC. The rearrangement joins TRBV2 to TRBJ2-1, with 10 bases fitting TRBD2. Trimming at V came to 8 bases and at J to 3 bases, leaving 1 base not matched to a gene. Germline CDR1 SNHLY, CDR2 FYNNEI. CDR3 size: 13 residues.

The chain joins TRBV13 to TRBJ2-7, with D tentatively TRBD1 (5 bases). The length of the CDR3 is 15 residues. V lost 4 bases and J 3 bases, leaving 16 bases between the germline ends. CDR1 is PRHDT, CDR2 FYEKMQ, per germline (reference sequence). The CDR3 coding sequence is TGTGCCAGCAGCTCCGTGGGGCAAAGGATCTACGAGCAGTACTTC. This encodes CASSSVGQRIYEQYF.

V is TRBV5-5 and J is TRBJ2-3, with 9 nucleotides matching TRBD2. This CDR3 comprises 18 residues. V gave up 4 bases and J gave up 0 bases; unmatched junction bases: 12. Germline values: CDR1 SGHKS, CDR2 YYEKEE (reference sequence). CDR3: CASSRTGLAGTSTDTQYF. The CDR3 coding sequence is TGTGCCAGCAGCAGGACTGGGCTAGCGGGAACGAGCACAGATACGCAGTATTTT.

This clonotype appeared a few times. The genes are TRBV5-1 and TRBJ2-1; 12 bases are a match to TRBD2. The CDR3 is made up of 16 amino acids. Germline V gene data show CDR1 as SGHRS and CDR2 as YFSETQ. Germline trimming cut 4 bases from V and 4 bases from J; bases unmatched to any gene: 6. The chain's CDR3 is CASSHPGTSGYNEQFF. The CDR3 DNA is TGCGCCAGCAGCCATCCCGGGACTAGCGGGTACAATGAGCAGTTCTTC.

The rearrangement joins TRBV18 to TRBJ2-2; D might be TRBD2 (5 bases). The CDR3 extends over 17 amino acids. Germline CDR1 and CDR2: KGHSH and LQKENI. V was shortened by 6 bases and J by 5 bases, with 22 bases between the two germline ends. The CDR3 nucleotides read TGTGCCAGCTCGACCCCCTGGGGAGAGGGAAGGACCGGGGAGCTGTTTTTT. This codes for CASSTPWGEGRTGELFF.

This clonotype was recorded at least ten times. The chain couples TRBV7-6 to TRBJ2-1, with D tentatively TRBD1 (6 bases). In germline, CDR1 is SGHVS, CDR2 FNYEAQ. CDR3 size: 15 residues. Trimming pared 4 bases from V and 0 bases from J, leaving 10 bases between. The DNA for the CDR3 is TGTGCCAGCAGCTCAGGGGATTTCTCCTACAATGAGCAGTTCTTC. Its protein product is CASSSGDFSYNEQFF.

The CDR3 is CASRSLSGKSTDTQYF. CDR3 bases: TGTGCCAGCAGATCTCTTAGCGGGAAGAGCACAGATACGCAGTATTTT. The chain links TRBV28 to TRBJ2-3; 8 positions agree with TRBD2. CDR3 length equals 16 residues. The junction had 8 bases not matched to a gene; V was cut back by 6 bases and J by 0 bases. Germline CDR1 MDHEN, CDR2 SYDVKM.

V and J are TRBV6-2 or TRBV6-3 and TRBJ2-3; 11 bases are a match to TRBD2. The CDR3 is 17 residues long. V dropped 2 bases and J dropped 1; count of bases not matched to a gene: 5. The germline V gene has CDR1 MNHEY and CDR2 SVGEGT. The CDR3 region has the DNA TGTGCCAGCAGTTACCGTAGCGGGAGGGCCGGCACAGATACGCAGTATTTT. Residues: CASSYRSGRAGTDTQYF.

There are a few counts of this clonotype. The chain has TRBV4-3 and TRBJ2-7; the D is unclear. In germline, CDR1 is LGHNA, CDR2 YSLEER. The CDR3 loop spans 15 amino acids. With 0 bases removed from V and 2 bases from J, the gap between germline ends came to 11 bases. The CDR3 DNA reads as TGCGCCAGCAGCCAAGATCGCTCGGGCCCCTACGAGCAGTACTTC. Translation gives CASSQDRSGPYEQYF.

This clonotype was counted a few times. This rearrangement joins TRBV27 to TRBJ1-1; 8 bases fit TRBD1. With 6 bases clipped from V and 6 bases from J, the junction kept 3 bases outside the gene matches. Germline V CDR1 and CDR2: MNHEY, SMNVEV (reference sequence). This CDR3 is 12 amino acids long. The CDR3 sequence is CASSLQGAEAFF. The CDR3 nucleotides read TGTGCCAGCAGCTTACAGGGGGCTGAAGCTTTCTTT.